The rows below give T cell receptor beta chains drawn from one sample of a study of CD8 T cells in Susac syndrome. MiXCR, run by TCRdb on the immunoSEQ multiplex PCR reads, gives a single entry per CDR3 protein. Among about 200,000 distinct CDR3 sequences listed, about 95% were seen once. The sample taken for sequencing was CD4+ T cells from PBMCs. All receptors come from a human donor with multiple sclerosis. CDR3s include the opening cysteine and the closing phenylalanine or tryptophan. Fields, in order: D gene, J gene, V gene, CDR3 length, CDR3 protein. A D gene is named only where the DNA matches it firmly.

d_call: .; j_call: TRBJ1-1; v_call: TRBV5-6; cdr3_length: 13; cdr3_aa: CASIRGLNTEAFF
d_call: .; j_call: TRBJ2-2; v_call: TRBV4-1; cdr3_length: 17; cdr3_aa: CASSRFGPYLNTGELFF
d_call: TRBD2; j_call: TRBJ2-7; v_call: TRBV11-2; cdr3_length: 15; cdr3_aa: CASSILAGGPDEQYF
d_call: TRBD1; j_call: TRBJ2-1; v_call: TRBV7-9; cdr3_length: 15; cdr3_aa: CASSSGTAGHNEQFF
d_call: TRBD2; j_call: TRBJ2-5; v_call: TRBV20-1; cdr3_length: 15; cdr3_aa: CSATGLAGTQETQYF
d_call: TRBD2; j_call: TRBJ2-1; v_call: TRBV3-1; cdr3_length: 15; cdr3_aa: CASSLSGGGYNEQFF
d_call: .; j_call: TRBJ1-2; v_call: TRBV7-9; cdr3_length: 12; cdr3_aa: CASSSALLGYTF
d_call: .; j_call: TRBJ1-1; v_call: TRBV7-3; cdr3_length: 13; cdr3_aa: CASSGGGNTEAFF
d_call: TRBD2; j_call: TRBJ2-7; v_call: TRBV7-9; cdr3_length: 17; cdr3_aa: CASSRWGRAISSYEQYF
d_call: .; j_call: TRBJ1-4; v_call: TRBV30; cdr3_length: 16; cdr3_aa: CAWSGQPTPTNEKLFF
d_call: TRBD2; j_call: TRBJ2-3; v_call: TRBV6-5; cdr3_length: 15; cdr3_aa: CASSYRAGYPDTQYF
d_call: .; j_call: TRBJ1-3; v_call: TRBV29-1; cdr3_length: 12; cdr3_aa: CSVEDPGNTIYF
d_call: .; j_call: TRBJ2-3; v_call: TRBV20-1; cdr3_length: 13; cdr3_aa: CSSRDLRTDTQYF
d_call: TRBD2; j_call: TRBJ2-1; v_call: TRBV20-1; cdr3_length: 17; cdr3_aa: CSAPVRVTSGSGDEQFF
d_call: .; j_call: TRBJ2-1; v_call: TRBV5-1; cdr3_length: 16; cdr3_aa: CASSLARTKAYNEQFF
d_call: .; j_call: TRBJ2-4; v_call: TRBV20-1; cdr3_length: 14; cdr3_aa: CSASGGLAKNIQYF
d_call: .; j_call: TRBJ2-7; v_call: TRBV27; cdr3_length: 15; cdr3_aa: CASSLRAAGRGEQYF
d_call: .; j_call: TRBJ2-3; v_call: TRBV9; cdr3_length: 14; cdr3_aa: CASSVIPSTDTQYF
d_call: .; j_call: TRBJ2-4; v_call: TRBV6-2/TRBV6-3; cdr3_length: 14; cdr3_aa: CASTRGPAKNIQYF
d_call: TRBD1; j_call: TRBJ2-6; v_call: TRBV11-2; cdr3_length: 16; cdr3_aa: CASSLQGAGGANVLTF
d_call: .; j_call: TRBJ2-7; v_call: TRBV5-1; cdr3_length: 13; cdr3_aa: CASSSQSSYEQYF
d_call: .; j_call: TRBJ2-3; v_call: TRBV20-1; cdr3_length: 12; cdr3_aa: CSPFRRDEAQYF
d_call: .; j_call: TRBJ2-3; v_call: TRBV20-1; cdr3_length: 16; cdr3_aa: CSARVVGGTSTDTQYF
d_call: TRBD2; j_call: TRBJ2-7; v_call: TRBV20-1; cdr3_length: 15; cdr3_aa: CSASAGLAETYEQYF
d_call: TRBD2; j_call: TRBJ2-1; v_call: TRBV7-9; cdr3_length: 15; cdr3_aa: CASSFTSGGNNEQFF
d_call: .; j_call: TRBJ1-6; v_call: TRBV20-1; cdr3_length: 15; cdr3_aa: CSARARAVGNSPLHF
d_call: .; j_call: TRBJ2-7; v_call: TRBV19; cdr3_length: 15; cdr3_aa: CASSINRRPTYEQYF
d_call: TRBD2; j_call: TRBJ2-1; v_call: TRBV3-1; cdr3_length: 16; cdr3_aa: CASSPRTSGRVNEQFF
d_call: .; j_call: TRBJ1-1; v_call: TRBV29-1; cdr3_length: 11; cdr3_aa: CSGRWNTEAFF
d_call: TRBD2; j_call: TRBJ2-3; v_call: TRBV29-1; cdr3_length: 15; cdr3_aa: CSVGRGTSGTDTQYF
d_call: .; j_call: TRBJ2-5; v_call: TRBV10-3; cdr3_length: 11; cdr3_aa: CAIGPAETQYF
d_call: .; j_call: TRBJ1-6; v_call: TRBV4-1; cdr3_length: 17; cdr3_aa: CASSPDGDRGRNSPLHF
d_call: TRBD2; j_call: TRBJ2-3; v_call: TRBV4-1; cdr3_length: 17; cdr3_aa: CASSQEFKAGGKDTQYF
d_call: .; j_call: TRBJ2-1; v_call: TRBV20-1; cdr3_length: 13; cdr3_aa: CSAFPTGRNEQFF
d_call: .; j_call: TRBJ1-1; v_call: TRBV7-9; cdr3_length: 13; cdr3_aa: CASRKTGGTEAFF
d_call: .; j_call: TRBJ2-1; v_call: TRBV3-1; cdr3_length: 13; cdr3_aa: CASSQDSVREQFF
d_call: TRBD2; j_call: TRBJ2-1; v_call: TRBV12-3/TRBV12-4; cdr3_length: 15; cdr3_aa: CASRRLAGSYNEQFF
d_call: TRBD2; j_call: TRBJ2-3; v_call: TRBV6-5; cdr3_length: 13; cdr3_aa: CASTREVTDTQYF
d_call: TRBD1; j_call: TRBJ1-2; v_call: TRBV10-3; cdr3_length: 11; cdr3_aa: CAIRTGVGYTF
d_call: .; j_call: TRBJ1-2; v_call: TRBV5-1; cdr3_length: 14; cdr3_aa: CASSFSPEPWGYTF
d_call: TRBD1; j_call: TRBJ1-2; v_call: TRBV9; cdr3_length: 13; cdr3_aa: CASSVGTGYGYTF
d_call: TRBD1; j_call: TRBJ2-3; v_call: TRBV20-1; cdr3_length: 14; cdr3_aa: CSAIQGAPTDTQYF
d_call: .; j_call: TRBJ1-5; v_call: TRBV20-1; cdr3_length: 12; cdr3_aa: CSARTGEQPQHF
d_call: TRBD1; j_call: TRBJ1-2; v_call: TRBV29-1; cdr3_length: 16; cdr3_aa: CSDRDRKRSTNYGYTF
d_call: .; j_call: TRBJ1-5; v_call: TRBV19; cdr3_length: 15; cdr3_aa: CASSTGLYSNQPQHF
d_call: TRBD2; j_call: TRBJ2-7; v_call: TRBV6-2/TRBV6-3; cdr3_length: 16; cdr3_aa: CASSGDRLALTYEQYF
d_call: .; j_call: TRBJ2-7; v_call: TRBV12-3/TRBV12-4; cdr3_length: 14; cdr3_aa: CASSLVASYYEQYF
d_call: .; j_call: TRBJ2-1; v_call: TRBV7-9; cdr3_length: 16; cdr3_aa: CASSLGGGIAYNEQFF
d_call: .; j_call: TRBJ2-5; v_call: TRBV6-2/TRBV6-3; cdr3_length: 15; cdr3_aa: CASSDPSGNQETQYF
d_call: .; j_call: TRBJ2-2; v_call: TRBV9; cdr3_length: 12; cdr3_aa: CASSVGVGELFF
d_call: .; j_call: TRBJ1-1; v_call: TRBV20-1; cdr3_length: 11; cdr3_aa: CSARGFTEAFF
d_call: TRBD1; j_call: TRBJ1-2; v_call: TRBV9; cdr3_length: 15; cdr3_aa: CASRPDREWDNGYTF
d_call: TRBD1; j_call: TRBJ2-5; v_call: TRBV20-1; cdr3_length: 16; cdr3_aa: CSAPDRGNENGETQYF
d_call: TRBD2; j_call: TRBJ2-7; v_call: TRBV3-1; cdr3_length: 13; cdr3_aa: CASSQGLGGEQYF
d_call: TRBD2; j_call: TRBJ2-1; v_call: TRBV11-2; cdr3_length: 16; cdr3_aa: CASSSPRTSGRYEQFF